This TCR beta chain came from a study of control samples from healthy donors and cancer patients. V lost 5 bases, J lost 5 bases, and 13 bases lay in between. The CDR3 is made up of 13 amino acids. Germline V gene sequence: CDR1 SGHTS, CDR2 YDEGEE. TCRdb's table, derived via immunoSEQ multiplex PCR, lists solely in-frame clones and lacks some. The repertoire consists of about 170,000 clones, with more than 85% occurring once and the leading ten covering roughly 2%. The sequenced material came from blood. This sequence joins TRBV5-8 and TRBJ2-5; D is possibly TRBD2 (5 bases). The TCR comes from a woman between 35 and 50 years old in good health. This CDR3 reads CASSSSREETQYF. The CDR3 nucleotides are TGTGCCAGCAGTTCCTCAAGGGAGGAGACCCAGTACTTC.